This entry features one T cell receptor beta chain sequence. These data come from a study of CD8 T cells in Susac syndrome. V shed 6 bases and J 3 bases; nucleotides not matched to a gene: 9. The CDR3 is made up of 15 amino acids. In germline, CDR1 is SNHLY, CDR2 FYNNEI. TCR beta sequencing was performed on blood CD8+ and CD4+ T cells. When the RNA was reverse transcribed, random hexamers were used with an input of about 0.5 to 1 ug. Using its own MiXCR run on the immunoSEQ multiplex PCR reads, TCRdb lists one record per CDR3 protein. The sample gives 300,000 or so distinct CDR3 sequences, approximately 90% of which show up once; roughly 0.064% is in the top ten.

This clonotype was sampled from a human donor with multiple sclerosis. Sequenced material: CD4+ T cells from PBMCs. The chain is built from TRBV2 and TRBJ2-5, with 8 bases aligning to TRBD1. CDR3 sequence reads: CASRNRAGGEETQYF. Here the CDR3 DNA reads TGTGCCAGCAGGAACAGGGCAGGGGGCGAAGAGACCCAGTACTTC.